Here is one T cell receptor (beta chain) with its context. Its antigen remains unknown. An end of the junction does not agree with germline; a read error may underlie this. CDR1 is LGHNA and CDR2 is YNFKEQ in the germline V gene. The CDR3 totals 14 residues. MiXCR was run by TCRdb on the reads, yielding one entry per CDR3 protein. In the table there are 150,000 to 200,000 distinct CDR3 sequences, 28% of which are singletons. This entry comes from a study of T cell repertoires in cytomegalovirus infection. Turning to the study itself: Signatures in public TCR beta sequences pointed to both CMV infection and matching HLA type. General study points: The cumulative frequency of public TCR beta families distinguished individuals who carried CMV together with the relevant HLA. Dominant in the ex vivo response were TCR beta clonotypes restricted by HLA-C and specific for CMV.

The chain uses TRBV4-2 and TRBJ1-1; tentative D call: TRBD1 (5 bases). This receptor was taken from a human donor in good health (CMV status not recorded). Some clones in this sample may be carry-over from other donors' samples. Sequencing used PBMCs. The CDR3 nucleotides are TGTGCCAGCAACCAAGAAGACAGAGGGACTGAAGCTTTCTTT. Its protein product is CASNQEDRGTEAFF.